This T cell receptor (beta chain) was recovered during a study of blood T cells in healthy people across ages. Findings and limits, study-wide: Roughly linearly, TCR beta diversity per million T cells fell as age increased. The unsorted PBMCs prevented any conclusive comparison of naive versus antigen-experienced cells. Higher diversity, along with more naive CD4+ cells, distinguished long-lived donors from aged donors.

This clonotype was observed a few times. The antigen remains undetermined. A much larger clone differs by one base, so this may be a read error. The V gene end was trimmed by 3 bases and the J gene end by 11 bases; junction bases not matched to a gene: 9. The CDR3 has 14 residues. A second PCR, run for roughly 7 to 12 cycles, used a sample-barcoded 5' primer plus a J-beta primer mix. The yield of each sample was at least 3 million CDR3-containing paired-end reads. TCRdb re-derived calls from the 5' RACE reads in MiXCR, one entry per CDR3 protein. The profile covers 790,000 or so distinct CDR3 sequences, with around half appearing a single time and around 18% taken by the ten largest.

The clonotype comes from an elderly man in good health. This chain connects TRBV12-3 or TRBV12-4 to TRBJ2-5, with 10 bases aligning to TRBD2. Sequencing input: blood. CDR3 nucleotide sequence: TGTGCCAGCAGTTTCCGCGTAGCGGGAGGAGTTCAGTACTTC. This gives the protein CASSFRVAGGVQYF.